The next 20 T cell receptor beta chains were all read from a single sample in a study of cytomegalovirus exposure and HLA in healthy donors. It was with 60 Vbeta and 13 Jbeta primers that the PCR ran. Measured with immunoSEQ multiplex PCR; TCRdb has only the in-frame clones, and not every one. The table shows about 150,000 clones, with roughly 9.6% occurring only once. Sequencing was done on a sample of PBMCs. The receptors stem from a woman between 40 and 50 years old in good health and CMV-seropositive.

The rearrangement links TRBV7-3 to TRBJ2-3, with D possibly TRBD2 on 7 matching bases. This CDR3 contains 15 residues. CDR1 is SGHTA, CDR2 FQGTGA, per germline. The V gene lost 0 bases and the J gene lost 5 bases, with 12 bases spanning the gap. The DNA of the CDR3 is TGTGCCAGCAGCTTAACCGGGGGGCCGGGAGATACGCAGTATTTT. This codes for CASSLTGGPGDTQYF.

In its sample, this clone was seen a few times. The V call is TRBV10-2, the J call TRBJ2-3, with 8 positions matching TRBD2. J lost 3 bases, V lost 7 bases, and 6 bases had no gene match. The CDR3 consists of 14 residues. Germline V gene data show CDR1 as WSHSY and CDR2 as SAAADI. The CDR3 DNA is TGCGCCAGCACGATAGCGGGGTATACAGATACGCAGTATTTT. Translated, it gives CASTIAGYTDTQYF.

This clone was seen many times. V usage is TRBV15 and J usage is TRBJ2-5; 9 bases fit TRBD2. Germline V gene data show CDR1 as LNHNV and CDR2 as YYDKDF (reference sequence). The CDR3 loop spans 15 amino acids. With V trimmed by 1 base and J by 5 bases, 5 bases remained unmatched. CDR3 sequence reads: CATSRASGEIETQYF. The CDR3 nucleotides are TGTGCCACCAGCAGAGCTAGCGGGGAGATTGAGACCCAGTACTTC.

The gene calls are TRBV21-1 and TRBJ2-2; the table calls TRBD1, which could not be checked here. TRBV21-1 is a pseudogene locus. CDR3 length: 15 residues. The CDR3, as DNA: TGTGCCAGCGGCTTCAGACAGGAGAACACCGGGGAGCTGTTTTTT. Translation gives CASGFRQENTGELFF.

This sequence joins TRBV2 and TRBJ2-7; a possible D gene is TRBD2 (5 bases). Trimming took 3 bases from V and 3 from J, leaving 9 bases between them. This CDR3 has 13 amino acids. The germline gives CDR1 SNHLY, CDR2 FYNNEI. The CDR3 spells CASSETGYYEQYF. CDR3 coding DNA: TGTGCCAGCAGTGAGACGGGGTACTACGAGCAGTACTTC.

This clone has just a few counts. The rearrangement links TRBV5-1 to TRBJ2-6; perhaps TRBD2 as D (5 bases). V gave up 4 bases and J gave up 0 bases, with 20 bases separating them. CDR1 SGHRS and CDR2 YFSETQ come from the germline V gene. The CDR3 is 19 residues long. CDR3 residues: CASSPRAVQPFSGANVLTF. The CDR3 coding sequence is TGCGCCAGCAGCCCGCGGGCAGTTCAACCCTTCTCTGGGGCCAACGTCCTGACTTTC.

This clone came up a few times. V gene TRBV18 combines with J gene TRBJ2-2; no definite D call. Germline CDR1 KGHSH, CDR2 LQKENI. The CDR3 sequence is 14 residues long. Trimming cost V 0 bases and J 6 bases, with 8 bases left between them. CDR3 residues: CASSPPIVPGELFF. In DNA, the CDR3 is TGTGCCAGCTCACCACCAATAGTCCCCGGGGAGCTGTTTTTT.

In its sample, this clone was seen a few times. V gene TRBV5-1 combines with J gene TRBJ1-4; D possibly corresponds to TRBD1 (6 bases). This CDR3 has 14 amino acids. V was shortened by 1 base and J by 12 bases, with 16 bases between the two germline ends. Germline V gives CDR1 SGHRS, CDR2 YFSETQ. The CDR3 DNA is TGCGCCAGCAGCTTGTCTTCAGGGGCGCGAGAACTGTTTTTT. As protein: CASSLSSGARELFF.

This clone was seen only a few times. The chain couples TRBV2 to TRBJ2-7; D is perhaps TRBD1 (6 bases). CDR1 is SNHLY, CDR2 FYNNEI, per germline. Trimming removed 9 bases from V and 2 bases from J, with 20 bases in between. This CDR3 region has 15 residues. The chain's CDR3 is CARGAFPGATYEQYF. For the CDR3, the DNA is TGTGCCAGAGGGGCCTTTCCAGGGGCAACCTACGAGCAGTACTTC.

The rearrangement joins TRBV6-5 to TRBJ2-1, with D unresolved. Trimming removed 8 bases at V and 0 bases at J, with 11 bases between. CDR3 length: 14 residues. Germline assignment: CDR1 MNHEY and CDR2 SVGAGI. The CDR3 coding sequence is TGTGCCAGCCGACCCCGGAGCTCCTACAATGAGCAGTTCTTC. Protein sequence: CASRPRSSYNEQFF.

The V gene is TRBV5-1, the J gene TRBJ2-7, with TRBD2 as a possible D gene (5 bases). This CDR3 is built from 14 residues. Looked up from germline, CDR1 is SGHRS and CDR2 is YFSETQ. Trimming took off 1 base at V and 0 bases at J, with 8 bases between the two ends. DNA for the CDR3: TGCGCCAGCAGCTTGATTGGGAGCTCCTACGAGCAGTACTTC. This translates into CASSLIGSSYEQYF.

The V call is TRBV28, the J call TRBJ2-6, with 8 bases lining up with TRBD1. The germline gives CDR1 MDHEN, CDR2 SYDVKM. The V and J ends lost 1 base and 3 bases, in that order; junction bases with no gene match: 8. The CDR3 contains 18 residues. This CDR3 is CASSLSGYRGSGANVLTF. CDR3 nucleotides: TGTGCCAGCAGTTTATCGGGCTACAGGGGGAGTGGGGCCAACGTCCTGACTTTC.

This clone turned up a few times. The CDR3 here is CAIRRDTSGETQYF. In DNA, the CDR3 is TGTGCCATCAGACGGGACACTTCGGGAGAGACCCAGTACTTC. This rearrangement joins TRBV10-3 to TRBJ2-5; the D gene is possibly TRBD1 (6 bases). V lost 6 bases and J lost 4, with 15 bases in between. Germline loops: CDR1 ENHRY, CDR2 SYGVKD. The CDR3 spans 14 residues.

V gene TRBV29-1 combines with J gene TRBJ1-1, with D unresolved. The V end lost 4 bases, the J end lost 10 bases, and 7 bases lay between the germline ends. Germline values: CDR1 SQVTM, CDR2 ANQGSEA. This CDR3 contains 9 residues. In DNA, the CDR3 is TGCAGCGTTGGGTGCGGAGCTTTCTTT. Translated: CSVGCGAFF.

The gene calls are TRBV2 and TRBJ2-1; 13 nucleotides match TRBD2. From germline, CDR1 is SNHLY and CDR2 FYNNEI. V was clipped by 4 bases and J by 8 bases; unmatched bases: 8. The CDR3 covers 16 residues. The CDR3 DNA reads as TGTGCCAGCAGTGGGACTAGCGGGGGCCTTTATGATGAGCAGTTCTTC. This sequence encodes CASSGTSGGLYDEQFF.

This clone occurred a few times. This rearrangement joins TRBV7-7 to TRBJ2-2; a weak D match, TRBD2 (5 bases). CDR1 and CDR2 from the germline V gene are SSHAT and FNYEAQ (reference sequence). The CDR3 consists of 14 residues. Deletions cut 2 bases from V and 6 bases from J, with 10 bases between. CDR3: CASSLKLEAGELFF. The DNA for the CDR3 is TGTGCCAGCAGCTTAAAGTTGGAGGCCGGGGAGCTGTTTTTT.

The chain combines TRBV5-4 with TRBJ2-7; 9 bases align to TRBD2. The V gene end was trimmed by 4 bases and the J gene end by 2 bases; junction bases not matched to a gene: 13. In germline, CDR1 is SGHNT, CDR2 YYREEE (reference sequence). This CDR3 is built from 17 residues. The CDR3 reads CASSGRPGSGGPYEQYF. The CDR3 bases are TGTGCCAGCAGCGGCCGCCCGGGTAGCGGGGGTCCCTACGAGCAGTACTTC. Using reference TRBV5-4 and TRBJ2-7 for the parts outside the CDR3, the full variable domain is ETGVTQSPTHLIKTRGQQVTLRCSSQSGHNTVSWYQQALGQGPQFIFQYYREEENGRGNFPPRFSGLQFPNYSSELNVNALELDDSALYLCASSGRPGSGGPYEQYFGPGTRLTVT.

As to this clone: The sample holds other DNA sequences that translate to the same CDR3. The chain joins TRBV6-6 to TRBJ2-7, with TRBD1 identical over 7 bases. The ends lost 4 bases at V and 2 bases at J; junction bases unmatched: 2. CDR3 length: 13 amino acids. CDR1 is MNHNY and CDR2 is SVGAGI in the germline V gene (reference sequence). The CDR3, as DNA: TGTGCCAGCAGTTCTACAGGGGCCTACGAGCAGTACTTC. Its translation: CASSSTGAYEQYF.

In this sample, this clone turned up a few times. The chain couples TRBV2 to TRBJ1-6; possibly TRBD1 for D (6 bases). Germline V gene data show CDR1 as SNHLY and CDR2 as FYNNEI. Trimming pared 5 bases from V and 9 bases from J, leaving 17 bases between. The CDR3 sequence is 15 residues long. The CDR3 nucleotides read TGTGCCAGCAGTCAGGGGATCGGGTACTTTTCACCCCTCCACTTT. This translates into CASSQGIGYFSPLHF.

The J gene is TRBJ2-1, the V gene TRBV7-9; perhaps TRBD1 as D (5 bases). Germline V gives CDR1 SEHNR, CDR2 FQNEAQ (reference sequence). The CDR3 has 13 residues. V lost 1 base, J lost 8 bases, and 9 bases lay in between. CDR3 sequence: CASSLGTLDEQFF. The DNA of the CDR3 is TGTGCCAGCAGCTTAGGGACACTCGATGAGCAGTTCTTC.